The present T cell receptor beta chain was sequenced within a study of STAT3 mutations in large granular lymphocyte leukemia. The study's findings and limits: Every T-cell large granular lymphocyte leukemia patient had at least one immunodominant TCR beta clonotype.

With regard to this clone: Its antigen remains unknown.

Unmatched junction bases numbered 2, after V lost 0 bases and J lost 3 bases. The CDR3 runs to 15 residues. CDR1 and CDR2 from the germline V gene are MGHRA and YSYEKL. Sequenced by immunoSEQ multiplex PCR; TCRdb stores in-frame clones only, minus some. The sample includes some 10,000 clones, 88% of them seen just once. The chain carries TRBV4-1 and TRBJ2-3; 8 bases match TRBD2. Sequencing was done on a sample of peripheral blood mononuclear cells. This clonotype originated in a man aged 55 to 70 with T-cell large granular lymphocyte leukemia. Some clones in this sample may be carry-over from other donors' samples. CDR3 sequence: CASSQEQRETDTQYF. The CDR3 region has the DNA TGCGCCAGCAGCCAAGAACAGCGGGAGACAGATACGCAGTATTTT.